What follows are 26 T cell receptor beta chains derived from one specimen sequenced in a study of TIL therapy for anti-PD-1-resistant metastatic lung cancer. The immunoSEQ assay was v3. Measured with immunoSEQ multiplex PCR; TCRdb has only the in-frame clones, and not every one. The table has under 15,000 clones, around 80% seen once. Time point given: pre-treatment sample, taken before nivolumab and TIL therapy. The sample consisted of blood, taken at baseline. The receptors shown here come from a person aged 25 to 80 with non-small cell lung cancer.

The chain links TRBV16 to TRBJ2-4; D is undetermined. This CDR3 is 15 amino acids long. Germline V gene lookup returns CDR1 KGHSY and CDR2 FQNENV. V was cut by 0 bases and J by 10 bases, with 16 bases left in between. CDR3: CASSQSSVSQNIQYF. In DNA, the CDR3 is TGTGCCAGCAGCCAATCTTCCGTAAGCCAGAATATTCAGTACTTC. Together with reference TRBV16 and TRBJ2-4, the CDR3 gives the full variable domain: GEEVAQTPKHLVRGEGQKAKLYCAPIKGHSYVFWYQQVLKNEFKFLISFQNENVFDETGMPKERFSAKCLPNSPCSLEIQATKLEDSAVYFCASSQSSVSQNIQYFGAGTRLSVL.

This clone appeared a few times. This chain joins TRBV4-2 and TRBJ2-1; TRBD1 aligns across 8 bases. V trimming: 5 bases; J trimming: 3 bases; junction bases outside the gene matches: 6. The CDR3 loop spans 15 amino acids. CDR1 LGHNA and CDR2 YNFKEQ come from the germline V gene. CDR3 protein: CASSEKTGDYNEQFF. The CDR3 nucleotides read TGTGCCAGCAGCGAAAAGACAGGGGACTACAATGAGCAGTTCTTC.

The chain couples TRBV14 to TRBJ2-1; 7 bases are shared with TRBD2. CDR1 is SGHDN and CDR2 is FVKESK in the germline V gene. Trimming cost V 4 bases and J 3 bases; bases outside gene matches: 15. The CDR3 extends over 18 amino acids. The CDR3 here is CASSLRVGGRALYNEQFF. CDR3 in DNA: TGTGCCAGCAGCCTCAGAGTAGGTGGGAGGGCGCTCTACAATGAGCAGTTCTTC.

Concerning this clone: Mismatch with germline at one junction end may stem from a read error. The V call is TRBV18, the J call TRBJ2-3; D uncertain. The CDR3 covers 14 residues. The V gene's germline CDR1 is KGHSH and CDR2 LQKENI. CDR3 region: CATSQASESDTQYF. CDR3 coding DNA: TGTGCCACCTCACAAGCCTCAGAATCAGATACGCAGTATTTT.

The chain carries TRBV18 and TRBJ2-3; a weak D match, TRBD2 (6 bases). V dropped 8 bases and J dropped 0 bases, with 9 bases sitting between them. The CDR3 loop spans 13 amino acids. Germline V gene data show CDR1 as KGHSH and CDR2 as LQKENI. CDR3 protein: CASKGTSTDTQYF. The CDR3 coding sequence is TGTGCCAGCAAAGGGACTAGCACAGATACGCAGTATTTT.

The rearrangement links TRBV6-4 to TRBJ2-6, with D uncertain. This CDR3 has 14 residues. From germline, CDR1 is MRHNA and CDR2 SNTAGT. Deletions cut 2 bases from V and 0 bases from J, with 2 bases between. CDR3 sequence: CASSDNSGANVLTF. The CDR3, as DNA: TGTGCCAGCAGTGACAACTCTGGGGCCAACGTCCTGACTTTC.

The chain combines TRBV27 with TRBJ2-7; D is possibly TRBD1 or TRBD2 (5 bases each). Trimming took off 3 bases at V and 0 bases at J, with 9 bases between the two ends. Germline V gene data show CDR1 as MNHEY and CDR2 as SMNVEV (reference sequence). The CDR3 contains 14 residues. In DNA, the CDR3 is TGTGCCAGCAGTTTTGGGGGACGCTCCTACGAGCAGTACTTC. Translation gives CASSFGGRSYEQYF.

The chain recombines TRBV7-2 with TRBJ2-7, with D tentatively TRBD2 (5 bases). This CDR3 has 13 residues. Trimming removed 10 bases from V and 3 bases from J, with 16 bases in between. Germline V lookup: CDR1 SGHTA, CDR2 FQGNSA. Here the CDR3 reads CAIWPRGYYEQYF. In DNA form, the CDR3 reads TGTGCCATATGGCCCAGAGGGTACTACGAGCAGTACTTC.

The chain combines TRBV9 with TRBJ2-1, with D possibly being TRBD1 (6 bases). Germline V gives CDR1 SGDLS, CDR2 YYNGEE. V shed 1 base and J shed 5 bases, with 13 bases lying between them. This CDR3 has 15 amino acids. For the CDR3, the DNA is TGTGCCAGCAGCGTAACTTCGGGACAAGACAATGAGCAGTTCTTC. It translates to CASSVTSGQDNEQFF.

The rearrangement uses TRBV7-2 and TRBJ2-1; D unclear. Germline values: CDR1 SGHTA, CDR2 FQGNSA. The CDR3 contains 13 residues. V was cut by 6 bases and J by 6 bases, with 12 bases left in between. Written as DNA, the CDR3 is TGTGCCAGCAGTTCCGGACCGTTCAATGAGCAGTTCTTC. It translates to CASSSGPFNEQFF.

The chain has TRBV6-5 and TRBJ2-1; possible D gene TRBD2, 5 bases. This CDR3 contains 14 residues. Germline values: CDR1 MNHEY, CDR2 SVGAGI. Trimming cost V 3 bases and J 6 bases, with 12 bases left between them. Here the CDR3 reads CASSYSLAINEQFF. The DNA of the CDR3 is TGTGCCAGCAGTTATAGCCTAGCAATCAATGAGCAGTTCTTC.

The V gene is TRBV18, the J gene TRBJ2-2, with 9 bases matching TRBD2. This CDR3 has 16 amino acids. J lost 5 bases, V lost 3 bases, and 7 bases had no gene match. The germline gives CDR1 KGHSH, CDR2 LQKENI. CDR3 in DNA: TGTGCCAGCTCACCCCGAGCAAGCGGGAGGACCGGGGAGCTGTTTTTT. It codes for CASSPRASGRTGELFF.

The chain joins TRBV10-3 to TRBJ2-6, with 7 bases aligning to TRBD1. There are 18 residues in the CDR3. The V gene's germline CDR1 is ENHRY and CDR2 SYGVKD. V trimming: 4 bases; J trimming: 0 bases; junction bases outside the gene matches: 9. The CDR3 DNA reads TGTGCCATCAGTGGAGCTCTATCAGGGGGCTCTGGGGCCAACGTCCTGACTTTC. Amino acid sequence: CAISGALSGGSGANVLTF.

The count of this clone is one. This chain uses TRBV19 with TRBJ1-1, with D possibly being TRBD1 (6 bases). The CDR3 is made up of 16 amino acids. Trimming removed 6 bases from V and 1 base from J, with 18 bases in between. CDR1 and CDR2 (germline): LNHDA, SQIVND (reference sequence). The CDR3 sequence: CASSSALDSKNTEAFF. DNA for the CDR3: TGTGCCAGTAGCTCCGCCCTGGACAGCAAGAACACTGAAGCTTTCTTT.

This chain joins TRBV27 and TRBJ2-5; 7 nucleotides agree with TRBD2. This CDR3 contains 15 residues. J was trimmed by 7 bases and V by 3 bases; bases with no gene match: 11. CDR1 is MNHEY, CDR2 SMNVEV, per germline (reference sequence). CDR3 loop: CASSFGFREGGTQYF. DNA of the CDR3: TGTGCCAGCAGTTTTGGTTTTAGGGAGGGAGGGACCCAGTACTTC.

V and J are TRBV10-3 and TRBJ2-5; 12 positions match TRBD2. V was pared by 3 bases and J by 5 bases, with 13 bases of the junction left unmatched. Germline CDR1 and CDR2: ENHRY and SYGVKD. The CDR3 has 18 amino acids. The CDR3 coding sequence is TGTGCCATCAGTGACACCGGCCTCGGACTAGCGGGAAAGGAGACCCAGTACTTC. Encoded protein: CAISDTGLGLAGKETQYF.

The CDR3 nucleotides read TGCGCCAGCAGTCCAGGGGACTTCAATGAAAAACTGTTTTTT. Protein sequence: CASSPGDFNEKLFF. The chain employs TRBV10-1 and TRBJ1-4; D is possibly TRBD1 (6 bases). Trimming left V 5 bases short and J 5 bases short, with 12 bases between. The CDR3 totals 14 residues. The germline CDR1 and CDR2 sequences are WNHNN and SYGVQD (reference sequence).

The gene calls are TRBV18 and TRBJ1-1; TRBD1 is a possible D gene (5 bases). The ends were cut back, 6 bases at V and 0 bases at J, with 20 bases in the middle. Germline CDR1 and CDR2: KGHSH and LQKENI. This CDR3 has 17 residues. The DNA for the CDR3 is TGTGCCAGCTCGGATGGGACTTCCGCCCTCATGAACACTGAAGCTTTCTTT. Translating gives CASSDGTSALMNTEAFF.

The V call is TRBV2, the J call TRBJ2-7; 8 nucleotides line up with TRBD1. V lost 7 bases to trimming and J lost 0 bases; unmatched junction nucleotides: 5. Germline-derived CDR1 and CDR2 are SNHLY and FYNNEI. This CDR3 region has 14 residues. The CDR3 DNA reads as TGTGCCAGCATGGACAGGGCCAACTCCTACGAGCAGTACTTC. It encodes CASMDRANSYEQYF.

The chain employs TRBV6-5 and TRBJ1-6; 10 bases map to TRBD1. This CDR3 spans 15 amino acids. Germline V gene lookup returns CDR1 MNHEY and CDR2 SVGAGI. V shed 2 bases, J shed 7 bases, and the junction held 2 bases outside the gene matches. DNA of the CDR3: TGTGCCAGCAGTTACGTGGACAGGGGGAATTCACCCCTCCACTTT. It yields the protein CASSYVDRGNSPLHF.

V and J are TRBV7-3 and TRBJ2-2, with a tentative D call TRBD2 (5 bases). The CDR3 loop spans 15 amino acids. The ends were cut back, 6 bases at V and 1 base at J, with 12 bases in the middle. Germline V gives CDR1 SGHTA, CDR2 FQGTGA. CDR3 residues: CASRRDYQNTGELFF. Here the CDR3 DNA reads TGTGCCAGCAGACGCGACTATCAGAACACCGGGGAGCTGTTTTTT.

The chain employs TRBV21-1 and TRBJ2-1. TRBV21-1 is tagged as a pseudogene. The CDR3 has 15 residues. In DNA, the CDR3 is TGTGCCAGCAGCGAAGCCCCGGGACGTTTGTTTGAGCAGTTCTTC. Residues: CASSEAPGRLFEQFF.

CDR3 sequence reads: CATFRRGTTNEKLFF. For the CDR3, the DNA is TGTGCCACCTTCCGTCGGGGTACAACTAATGAAAAACTGTTTTTT. The chain uses TRBV27 and TRBJ1-4; D ambiguous. Germline CDR1 and CDR2: MNHEY and SMNVEV (reference sequence). The ends were cut back, 10 bases at V and 0 bases at J, with 15 bases in the middle. The CDR3 has 15 amino acids.

This clone was seen only once. The genes are TRBV10-3 and TRBJ2-7; 13 bases are shared with TRBD2. After removal of 11 bases from V and 6 bases from J, the junction contained 16 bases not matched to a gene. Germline loops: CDR1 ENHRY, CDR2 SYGVKD. There are 16 residues in the CDR3. CDR3 nucleotides: TGTGCCCACGACACTAGCGGGAGGGCCGTCTTCTCCGAGCAGTACTTC. Amino acid sequence: CAHDTSGRAVFSEQYF.

This chain links TRBV2 with TRBJ1-5; 9 bases are a match to TRBD1. This CDR3 is built from 15 residues. J gave up 3 bases and V 5 bases, and 5 bases lay outside the gene matches. Germline CDR1 is SNHLY and CDR2 is FYNNEI. CDR3 residues: CASSLGQGPNQPQHF. In DNA form, the CDR3 reads TGTGCCAGCAGTCTCGGACAGGGGCCCAATCAGCCCCAGCATTTT.

Only a few counts were recorded for this clone. V usage is TRBV30 and J usage is TRBJ1-5; D might be TRBD1 (5 bases). Trimming shortened V by 0 bases and J by 4 bases, and 10 bases separated the two germline ends. The germline V gene has CDR1 GTSNPN and CDR2 SVGIG (reference sequence). The length of the CDR3 is 14 residues. The CDR3 here is CAWSVGAGNQPQHF. The CDR3 region has the DNA TGTGCCTGGAGTGTAGGGGCAGGTAATCAGCCCCAGCATTTT.